This paragraph reports one TCR beta chain. Its antigen is as yet unknown. Germline-derived CDR1 and CDR2 are SGHVS and FQNEAQ. V lost 6 bases, J lost 3 bases, and 14 bases lay in between. This CDR3 spans 14 amino acids. This sample is drawn from a study of T cells in Graves' hyperthyroidism and ophthalmopathy. Findings and limits, study-wide: In blood, most of the thyroid clonotypes expanded above 0.001 were also present.

Disease duration was under 3 months in the ophthalmopathy patients, who also had a Clinical Activity Score of at least 3 and a NOSPECS grade of at least 4. Researchers took RNA transcripts and amplified the TCR beta CDR3 regions from them. First-round RT-PCR targeting the TCR CDR3 was performed with the HTBI primer set. Using its own MiXCR run on the multiplex PCR reads, TCRdb lists one record per CDR3 protein. The sample lists around 520,000 distinct CDR3 sequences; around 24% were seen once. The sequenced sample consisted of blood. This sequence joins TRBV7-8 and TRBJ1-1; tentatively, D is TRBD1 (5 bases). This receptor was obtained from a woman aged 30 to 39 with Graves' ophthalmopathy. The CDR3 loop reads CASRYGTVDTEAFF. The CDR3 DNA reads TGTGCCAGCAGGTACGGGACCGTGGACACTGAAGCTTTCTTT. Full variable domain (outside the CDR3, taken from reference TRBV7-8 and TRBJ1-1): GAGVSQSPRYKVAKRGQDVALRCDPISGHVSLFWYQQALGQGPEFLTYFQNEAQLDKSGLPSDRFFAERPEGSVSTLKIQRTQQEDSAVYLCASRYGTVDTEAFFGQGTRLTVV.